The clone carrying this TCR beta chain occurred once. This sample was included in a study of blood T cell repertoires in COVID-19. Study at large: The analysed material was cDNA or gDNA that came from T cells, B-cell-depleted T cells, or PBMCs.

Method: immunoSEQ multiplex PCR; TCRdb's copy keeps in-frame clones and lacks some. The sample carries about 300,000 clones, about 87% recorded once. The germline gives CDR1 KGHSH, CDR2 LQKENI. There are 14 residues in the CDR3. V was cut by 4 bases and J by 4 bases, with 11 bases left in between. This clonotype was sampled from a man between 65 and 85 years old with acute or convalescent COVID-19. The specimen sequenced was peripheral blood. The chain links TRBV18 to TRBJ1-3; D is unclear. The chain's CDR3 is CASSQRGTGNTIYF. CDR3 nucleotide sequence: TGTGCCAGCTCACAGCGCGGAACCGGAAACACCATATATTTT. Full variable domain (missing parts from reference TRBV18 and TRBJ1-3): NAGVMQNPRHLVRRRGQEARLRCSPMKGHSHVYWYRQLPEEGLKFMVYLQKENIIDESGMPKERFSAEFPKEGPSILRIQQVVRGDSAAYFCASSQRGTGNTIYFGEGSWLTVV.